Given below is one TCR beta chain in context. These data originate in a study of T cell changes during pregnancy in multiple sclerosis. Libraries were prepared by immunoSEQ multiplex PCR; TCRdb keeps only in-frame clonotypes and omits some of them. The sample contains tens of thousands of clones, roughly 90% of which appear only once. Germline V gene sequence: CDR1 MGHRA, CDR2 YSYEKL. The CDR3 runs 13 residues. Trimming took off 0 bases at V and 7 bases at J, with 10 bases between the two ends. The TCR sequence derives from a female donor with multiple sclerosis, enrolled in a pregnancy study. This specimen consisted of CD8+ T cells from peripheral blood mononuclear cells, obtained in the first trimester of pregnancy. The J gene is TRBJ2-7, the V gene TRBV4-1; D not certain. CDR3 coding DNA: TGCGCCAGCAGCCAAGATTTGGTCCAGGAGCAGTACTTC. Translating it yields CASSQDLVQEQYF.